One and the same sample provided the 22 T cell receptor beta chains below, sequenced in a study of regulatory T cells in long-lasting Graves disease. The time point denotes: persistent/refractory GD, antithyroid drugs over 5 years with positive TRAb. Making the TCR library involved RNA that had been extracted from PBMCs. CDR3-region Arm-PCR and iRepertoire HTBI primers produced the TCR beta libraries. MiXCR was run by TCRdb on the multiplex PCR reads, yielding one entry per CDR3 protein. The sample contains 400,000 to 500,000 distinct CDR3 sequences, less than 25% of which appear only once. The sequenced sample was peripheral blood mononuclear cells (PBMCs), obtained when the disease was refractory, from a patient treated with antithyroid drugs. The receptors derive from a female donor with Graves disease.

This clonotype was detected many times. This chain joins TRBV28 and TRBJ2-5; D might be TRBD1 (6 bases). Germline lookup yields CDR1 MDHEN and CDR2 SYDVKM. The CDR3 spans 16 residues. Between the trimmed V and J ends, which lost 5 bases and 1 base, there was a span of 17 bases. CDR3 protein: CASSTGQIPAQETQYF. In DNA, the CDR3 is TGTGCCAGCAGTACCGGACAGATCCCGGCCCAAGAGACCCAGTACTTC.

As to this clonotype: A read error likely explains this, since a far larger clone differs by one base. This chain joins TRBV28 and TRBJ2-3; 10 bases are a match to TRBD2. The J call is in doubt because the DNA end fits TRBJ2-5 better. Germline assignment: CDR1 MDHEN and CDR2 SYDVKM. This CDR3 is 15 amino acids long. The CDR3 sequence: CASSLTASGREAQYF. The CDR3 bases are TGTGCCAGCAGTTTAACGGCTAGCGGGAGAGAGGCCCAGTACTTC.

The table lists this clonotype with many counts. This chain connects TRBV20-1 to TRBJ1-1; no firm D call. Germline V gives CDR1 DFQATT, CDR2 SNEGSKA (reference sequence). Trimming removed 0 bases at V and 4 bases at J, with 6 bases between. There are 12 residues in the CDR3. This CDR3 reads CSARDRPTEAFF. CDR3 in DNA: TGCAGTGCTAGAGATAGGCCCACTGAAGCTTTCTTT.

The CDR3 here is CASSAGRPGGKTQYF. The CDR3 nucleotides read TGCGCCAGCAGCGCGGGAAGGCCGGGTGGAAAGACCCAGTACTTC. This chain uses TRBV10-2 with TRBJ2-5, with D perhaps matching TRBD2 (6 bases). V was trimmed by 6 bases and J by 6 bases, leaving 20 bases between them. The CDR3 is made up of 15 amino acids. In germline, CDR1 is WSHSY, CDR2 SAAADI.

Of note for this clonotype: One end of the junction fails to match germline, which may point to a read error. This sequence joins TRBV28 and TRBJ1-5; a possible D gene is TRBD1 (5 bases). The CDR3 contains 14 residues. Per germline, CDR1 MDHEN and CDR2 SYDVKM. CDR3 sequence (DNA): TGTGCCAGCGGTTTTGGGGGTTTAGGTCAGCCCCAGCATTTT. This gives the protein CASGFGGLGQPQHF.

This clonotype was picked up many times. J is TRBJ2-7 and V is TRBV28, with D tentatively TRBD1 (6 bases). Per the germline V gene, CDR1 is MDHEN and CDR2 is SYDVKM. The V end was cut by 7 bases, the J end by 2 bases, with 15 bases between. This CDR3 has 14 amino acids. The DNA of the CDR3 is TGTGCCAGCACCAAGCGACAGGTCCCCTACGAGCAGTACTTC. Encoded protein: CASTKRQVPYEQYF. Filled out from reference TRBV28 and TRBJ2-7, the complete variable domain reads DVKVTQSSRYLVKRTGEKVFLECVQDMDHENMFWYRQDPGLGLRLIYFSYDVKMKEKGDIPEGYSVSREKKERFSLILESASTNQTSMYLCASTKRQVPYEQYFGPGTRLTVT.

The chain uses TRBV27 and TRBJ1-3, with D unclear. Trimming took off 6 bases at V and 1 base at J, with 13 bases between the two ends. Germline V gene data show CDR1 as MNHEY and CDR2 as SMNVEV (reference sequence). CDR3 size: 15 residues. CDR3 in DNA: TGTGCCAGCAGATTTGACGGTCGTTCTGGAAACACCATATATTTT. This gives the protein CASRFDGRSGNTIYF.

This clonotype was seen many times. This chain links TRBV6-1 with TRBJ1-2; D ambiguous. CDR3 length equals 13 residues. Germline V gene lookup returns CDR1 MNHNS and CDR2 SASEGT. V lost 7 bases and J lost 3, with 12 bases in between. In nucleotides, the CDR3 is TGTGCCAGCAACAGTCCTAAGGACTATGGCTACACCTTC. Residues: CASNSPKDYGYTF.

This clonotype came up many times. The chain employs TRBV2 and TRBJ1-6; the D gene is possibly TRBD1 (5 bases). Germline-derived CDR1 and CDR2 are SNHLY and FYNNEI. This CDR3 contains 18 residues. The V end lost 3 bases, the J end lost 0 bases, and 15 bases lay between the germline ends. The CDR3 here is CASSEEKAGNSYNSPLHF. CDR3 bases: TGTGCCAGCAGTGAGGAGAAGGCAGGGAACTCCTATAATTCACCCCTCCACTTT.

This clonotype was found a few times. This chain connects TRBV5-1 to TRBJ1-1, with 7 bases matching TRBD1. This CDR3 spans 16 amino acids. Losses at the gene ends were 4 bases for V and 7 bases for J; bases not matched to a gene: 16. The germline gives CDR1 SGHRS, CDR2 YFSETQ. The CDR3 DNA follows: TGCGCCAGCAGCCTAAGATCGCGGGACAGCCCTCTTGAAGCTTTCTTT. Encoded protein: CASSLRSRDSPLEAFF.

The genes are TRBV12-3 or TRBV12-4 and TRBJ2-6; TRBD2 agrees at 9 bases. The J segment lost 0 bases and the V segment lost 5 bases, leaving 11 bases of the junction unmatched. This CDR3 has 19 amino acids. This chain's CDR3 is CASSPGGSGSDSGANVLTF. CDR3 nucleotide sequence: TGTGCCAGCAGTCCCGGGGGTAGCGGGAGCGACTCTGGGGCCAACGTCCTGACTTTC.

The chain combines TRBV20-1 with TRBJ2-2; D is ambiguous. Germline values: CDR1 DFQATT, CDR2 SNEGSKA (reference sequence). The length of the CDR3 is 12 residues. V lost 2 bases, J lost 6 bases, and 7 bases lay in between. CDR3 DNA: TGCAGTGCTAGAATCCGGGCCGGGGAGCTGTTTTTT. Encoded protein: CSARIRAGELFF.

The chain employs TRBV20-1 and TRBJ2-7, with D maybe TRBD2 (6 bases). Germline assignment: CDR1 DFQATT and CDR2 SNEGSKA (reference sequence). CDR3 length: 18 amino acids. Trimming left V 0 bases short and J 0 bases short, with 21 bases between. The CDR3 reads CSARDNAFGRFPSYEQYF. CDR3 coding DNA: TGCAGTGCTAGAGATAACGCTTTCGGGAGATTTCCCTCCTACGAGCAGTACTTC.

V usage is TRBV24-1 and J usage is TRBJ2-5; the D gene could be TRBD1 or TRBD2 (5 bases each). The J call may be wrong; the DNA end is better matched by TRBJ2-7. This CDR3 spans 14 amino acids. Per the germline V gene, CDR1 is KGHDR and CDR2 is SFDVKD. CDR3 residues: CATSDWGTTYEQYF. The CDR3, as DNA: TGTGCCACCAGTGATTGGGGGACGACCTACGAGCAGTACTTC.

This clonotype was detected ten times or more. The rearrangement uses TRBV10-3 and TRBJ2-7; D is perhaps TRBD2 (6 bases). This CDR3 has 13 amino acids. The germline V and J ends were trimmed by 7 bases and 2 bases, with 12 bases remaining between them. The V gene's germline CDR1 is ENHRY and CDR2 SYGVKD. Written as DNA, the CDR3 is TGTGCCATCAAACCGGGACTCACCTACGAGCAGTACTTC. It is translated as CAIKPGLTYEQYF.

This clonotype was observed a single time. This chain joins TRBV4-2 and TRBJ2-2; a weak D match, TRBD1 (5 bases). Germline V gene sequence: CDR1 LGHNA, CDR2 YNFKEQ. The ends were cut back, 1 base at V and 7 bases at J, with 22 bases in the middle. The CDR3 extends over 18 amino acids. CDR3 coding DNA: TGTGCCAGCAGCCAAGTTTTTCATCGTCAGGGCGGATACGGGGAGCTGTTTTTT. Its translation: CASSQVFHRQGGYGELFF.

Concerning this clonotype: This sequence may be a read error, since a much larger clone differs from it by one base. No conserved phenylalanine or tryptophan is present at the end of the CDR3, so a read error is the likely explanation. The chain employs TRBV6-1 and TRBJ2-7; unclear D gene. The V end was cut by 3 bases, the J end by 0 bases, with 15 bases between. CDR3 length equals 16 residues. Germline V gives CDR1 MNHNS, CDR2 SASEGT. The CDR3 sequence is CASSEIALIHSYEQYL. The DNA for the CDR3 is TGTGCCAGCAGTGAGATTGCGTTAATTCACTCCTACGAGCAGTACCTC.

This clonotype has a count of ten or more. The chain links TRBV18 to TRBJ1-1; no clear D gene. Trimming removed 2 bases at V and 5 bases at J, with 12 bases between. The V gene's germline CDR1 is KGHSH and CDR2 LQKENI. The CDR3 covers 14 residues. CDR3 in DNA: TGTGCCAGCTCACCAGACATCCCGAGGACTGAAGCTTTCTTT. The encoded protein is CASSPDIPRTEAFF.

The rearrangement links TRBV7-9 to TRBJ1-4; weak D call: TRBD1 (6 bases). Germline V CDR1 and CDR2: SEHNR, FQNEAQ (reference sequence). The CDR3 extends over 16 amino acids. V was cut by 3 bases and J by 4 bases, with 15 bases left in between. CDR3 nucleotide sequence: TGTGCCAGCAGCTTCAATACAGGGAGGGGTAATGAAAAACTGTTTTTT. Translating it yields CASSFNTGRGNEKLFF.

This clonotype was counted ten times or more. The chain is built from TRBV6-1 and TRBJ2-7; D might be TRBD2 (5 bases). Germline CDR1 MNHNS, CDR2 SASEGT. V was shortened by 11 bases and J by 4 bases, with 30 bases between the two germline ends. This CDR3 has 17 amino acids. CDR3 residues: CAGLDRPDREGPYEQYF. The DNA for the CDR3 is TGTGCCGGCCTCGACCGACCCGATCGGGAAGGTCCGTACGAGCAGTACTTC.

The genes are TRBV5-5 and TRBJ2-7; D is uncertain. Deletions cut 0 bases from V and 6 bases from J, with 16 bases between. Germline values: CDR1 SGHKS, CDR2 YYEKEE (reference sequence). The CDR3 loop spans 15 amino acids. This CDR3 is CASSLVNSRPGEQYF. The CDR3 nucleotides read TGTGCCAGCAGCTTGGTTAACTCTCGACCTGGCGAGCAGTACTTC.

This clonotype has more than one count but fewer than ten. The CDR3 DNA sequence: TGTGCCAGCAGCTTGGACGGGACAGCCAAAGCCTCCTACGAGCAGTACTTC. It encodes CASSLDGTAKASYEQYF. V gene TRBV5-6 combines with J gene TRBJ2-7; 7 bases match TRBD1. There are 17 residues in the CDR3. The V and J ends lost 0 bases and 0 bases, in that order; junction bases with no gene match: 9. CDR1 and CDR2 from the germline V gene are SGHDT and YYEEEE.